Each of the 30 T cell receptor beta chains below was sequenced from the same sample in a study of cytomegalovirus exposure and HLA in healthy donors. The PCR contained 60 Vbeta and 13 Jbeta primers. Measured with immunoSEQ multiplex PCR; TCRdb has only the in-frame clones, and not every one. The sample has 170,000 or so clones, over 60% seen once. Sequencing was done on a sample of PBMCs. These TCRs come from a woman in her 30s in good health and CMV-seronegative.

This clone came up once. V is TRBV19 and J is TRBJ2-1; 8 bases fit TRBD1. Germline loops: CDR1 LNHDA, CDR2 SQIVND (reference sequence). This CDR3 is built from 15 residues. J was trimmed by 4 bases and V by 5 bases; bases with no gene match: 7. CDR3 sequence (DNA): TGTGCCAGTAGTCTAAAGAGGACAGGGTACAATGAGCAGTTCTTC. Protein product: CASSLKRTGYNEQFF. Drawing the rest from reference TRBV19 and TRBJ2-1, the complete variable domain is DGGITQSPKYLFRKEGQNVTLSCEQNLNHDAMYWYRQDPGQGLRLIYYSQIVNDFQKGDIAEGYSVSREKKESFPLTVTSAQKNPTAFYLCASSLKRTGYNEQFFGPGTRLTVL.

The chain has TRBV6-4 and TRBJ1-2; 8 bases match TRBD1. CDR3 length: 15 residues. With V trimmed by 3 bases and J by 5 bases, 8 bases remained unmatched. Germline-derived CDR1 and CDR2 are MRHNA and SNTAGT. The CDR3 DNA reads TGTGCCAGCAGTGAGCAACCGGGACAGGCTTATGGCTACACCTTC. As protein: CASSEQPGQAYGYTF.

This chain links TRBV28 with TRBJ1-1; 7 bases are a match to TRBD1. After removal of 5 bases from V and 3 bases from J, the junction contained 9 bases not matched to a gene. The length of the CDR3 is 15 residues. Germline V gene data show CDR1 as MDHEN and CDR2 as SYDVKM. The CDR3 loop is CASSPPGQPDTEAFF. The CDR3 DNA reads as TGTGCCAGCAGTCCCCCGGGACAGCCGGACACTGAAGCTTTCTTT.

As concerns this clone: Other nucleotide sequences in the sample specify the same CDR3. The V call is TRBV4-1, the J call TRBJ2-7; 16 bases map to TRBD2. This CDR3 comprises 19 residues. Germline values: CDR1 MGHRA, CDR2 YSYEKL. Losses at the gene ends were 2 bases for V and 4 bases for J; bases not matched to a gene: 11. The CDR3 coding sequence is TGCGCCAGCAGCCAATACAATCTCGGGACTAGCGGGAGGGTATACGAGCAGTACTTC. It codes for CASSQYNLGTSGRVYEQYF.

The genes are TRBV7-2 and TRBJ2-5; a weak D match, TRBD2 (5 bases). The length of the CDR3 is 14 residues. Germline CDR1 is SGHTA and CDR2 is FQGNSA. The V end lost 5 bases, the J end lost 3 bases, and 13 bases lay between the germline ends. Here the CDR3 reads CASSLSGSEETQYF. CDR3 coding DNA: TGTGCCAGCAGCCTATCGGGTAGCGAAGAGACCCAGTACTTC. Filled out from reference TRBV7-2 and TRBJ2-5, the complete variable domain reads GAGVSQSPSNKVTEKGKDVELRCDPISGHTALYWYRQSLGQGLEFLIYFQGNSAPDKSGLPSDRFSAERTGGSVSTLTIQRTQQEDSAVYLCASSLSGSEETQYFGPGTRLLVL.

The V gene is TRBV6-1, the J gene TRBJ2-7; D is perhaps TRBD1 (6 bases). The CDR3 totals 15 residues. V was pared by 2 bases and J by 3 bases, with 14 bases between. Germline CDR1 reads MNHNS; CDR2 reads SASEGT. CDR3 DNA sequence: TGTGCCAGCAGTGAATTAGGCAGGGGAATCTACGAGCAGTACTTC. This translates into CASSELGRGIYEQYF.

Here the CDR3 reads CASSSGQPDYGYTF. CDR3 in DNA: TGCGCCAGCAGCTCGGGACAGCCCGACTATGGCTACACCTTC. The V call is TRBV5-1, the J call TRBJ1-2; 7 bases fit TRBD1. Germline values: CDR1 SGHRS, CDR2 YFSETQ. The CDR3 length is 14 residues. Losses at the gene ends were 3 bases for V and 3 bases for J; bases not matched to a gene: 5.

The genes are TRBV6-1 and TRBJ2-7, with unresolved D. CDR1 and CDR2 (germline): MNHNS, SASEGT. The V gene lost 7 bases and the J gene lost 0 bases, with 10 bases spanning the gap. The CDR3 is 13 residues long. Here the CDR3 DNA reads TGTGCCAGCATTCTGACGGGCTCCTACGAGCAGTACTTC. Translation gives CASILTGSYEQYF.

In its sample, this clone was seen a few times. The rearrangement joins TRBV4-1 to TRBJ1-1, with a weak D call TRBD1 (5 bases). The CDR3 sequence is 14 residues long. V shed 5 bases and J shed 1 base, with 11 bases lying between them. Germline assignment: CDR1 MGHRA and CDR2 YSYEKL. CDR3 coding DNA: TGCGCCAGCAGCTGGGGAGGGGCGAACACTGAAGCTTTCTTT. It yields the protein CASSWGGANTEAFF.

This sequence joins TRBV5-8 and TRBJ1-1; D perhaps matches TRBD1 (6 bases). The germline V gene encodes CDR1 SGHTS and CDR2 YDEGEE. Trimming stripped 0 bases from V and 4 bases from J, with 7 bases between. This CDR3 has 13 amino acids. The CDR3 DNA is TGTGCCAGCAGCTTGGTCAGGGGCACTGAAGCTTTCTTT. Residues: CASSLVRGTEAFF.

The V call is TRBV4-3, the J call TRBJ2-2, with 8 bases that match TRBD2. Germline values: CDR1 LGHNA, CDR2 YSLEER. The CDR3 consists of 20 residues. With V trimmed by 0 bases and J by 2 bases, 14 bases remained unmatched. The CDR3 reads CASSQDRKGLAGGNTGELFF. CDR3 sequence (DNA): TGCGCCAGCAGCCAAGATAGGAAGGGGTTGGCGGGAGGTAACACCGGGGAGCTGTTTTTT.

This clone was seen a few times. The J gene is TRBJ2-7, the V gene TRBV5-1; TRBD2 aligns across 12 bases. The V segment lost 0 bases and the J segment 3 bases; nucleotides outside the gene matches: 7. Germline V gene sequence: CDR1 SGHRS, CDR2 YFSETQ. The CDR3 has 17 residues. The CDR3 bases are TGCGCCAGCAGCTTGGCGCTAGCGGGAGGGAGGAGCTACGAGCAGTACTTC. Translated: CASSLALAGGRSYEQYF.

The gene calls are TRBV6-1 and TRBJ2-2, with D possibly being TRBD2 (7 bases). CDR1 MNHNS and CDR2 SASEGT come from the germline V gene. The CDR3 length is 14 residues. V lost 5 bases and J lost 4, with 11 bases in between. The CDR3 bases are TGTGCCAGCAGTAGGGGAGGGGGCACCGGGGAGCTGTTTTTT. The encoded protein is CASSRGGGTGELFF.

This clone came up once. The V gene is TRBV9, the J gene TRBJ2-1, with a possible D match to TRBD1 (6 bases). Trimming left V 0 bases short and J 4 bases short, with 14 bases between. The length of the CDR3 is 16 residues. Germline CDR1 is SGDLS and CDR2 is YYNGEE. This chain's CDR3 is CASSVGGRVLYNEQFF. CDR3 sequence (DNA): TGTGCCAGCAGCGTAGGGGGGCGGGTGTTGTACAATGAGCAGTTCTTC. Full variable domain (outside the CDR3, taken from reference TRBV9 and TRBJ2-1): DSGVTQTPKHLITATGQRVTLRCSPRSGDLSVYWYQQSLDQGLQFLIQYYNGEERAKGNILERFSAQQFPDLHSELNLSSLELGDSALYFCASSVGGRVLYNEQFFGPGTRLTVL.

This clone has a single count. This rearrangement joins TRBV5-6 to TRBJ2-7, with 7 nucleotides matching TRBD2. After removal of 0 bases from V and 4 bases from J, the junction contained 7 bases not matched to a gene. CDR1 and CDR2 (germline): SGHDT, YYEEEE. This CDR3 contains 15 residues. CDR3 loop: CASSLDLGGGYEQYF. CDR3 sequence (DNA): TGTGCCAGCAGCTTGGACCTTGGGGGGGGGTACGAGCAGTACTTC.

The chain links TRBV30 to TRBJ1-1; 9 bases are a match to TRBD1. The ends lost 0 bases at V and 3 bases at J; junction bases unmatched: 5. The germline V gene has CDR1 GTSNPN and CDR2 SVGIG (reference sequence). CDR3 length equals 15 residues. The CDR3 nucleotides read TGTGCCTGGAGTGTAGACGGGACAGGGCACACTGAAGCTTTCTTT. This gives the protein CAWSVDGTGHTEAFF.

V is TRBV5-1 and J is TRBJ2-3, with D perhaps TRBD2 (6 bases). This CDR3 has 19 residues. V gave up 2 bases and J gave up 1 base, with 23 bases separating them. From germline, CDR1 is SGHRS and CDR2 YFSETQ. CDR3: CASSLSGVSDWGGTDTQYF. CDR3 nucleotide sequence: TGCGCCAGCAGCTTATCGGGAGTATCCGACTGGGGAGGCACAGATACGCAGTATTTT. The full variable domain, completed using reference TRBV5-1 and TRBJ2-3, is KAGVTQTPRYLIKTRGQQVTLSCSPISGHRSVSWYQQTPGQGLQFLFEYFSETQRNKGNFPGRFSGRQFSNSRSEMNVSTLELGDSALYLCASSLSGVSDWGGTDTQYFGPGTRLTVL.

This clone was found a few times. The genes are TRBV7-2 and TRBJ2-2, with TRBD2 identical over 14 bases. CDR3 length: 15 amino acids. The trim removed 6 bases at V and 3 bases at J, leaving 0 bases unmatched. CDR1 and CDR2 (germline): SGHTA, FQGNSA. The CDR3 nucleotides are TGTGCCAGCAGGGGACTAGCGGGAGACACCGGGGAGCTGTTTTTT. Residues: CASRGLAGDTGELFF.

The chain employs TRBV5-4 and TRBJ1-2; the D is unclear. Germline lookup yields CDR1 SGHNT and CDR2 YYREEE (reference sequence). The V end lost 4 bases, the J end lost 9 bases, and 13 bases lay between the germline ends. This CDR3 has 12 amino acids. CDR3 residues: CASSLPPGSYTF. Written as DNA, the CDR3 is TGTGCCAGCAGCCTCCCGCCGGGTAGCTACACCTTC.

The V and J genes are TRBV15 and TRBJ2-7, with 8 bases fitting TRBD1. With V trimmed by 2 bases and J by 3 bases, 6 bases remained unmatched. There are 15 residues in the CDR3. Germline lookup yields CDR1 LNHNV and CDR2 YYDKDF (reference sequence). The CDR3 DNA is TGTGCCACCAGCAGAACACGGACAGGGAACTACGAGCAGTACTTC. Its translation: CATSRTRTGNYEQYF.

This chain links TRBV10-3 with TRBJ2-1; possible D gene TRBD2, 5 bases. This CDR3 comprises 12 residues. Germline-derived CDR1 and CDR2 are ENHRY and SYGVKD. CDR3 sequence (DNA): TGTGCGATAGCTGGGAGTGTTGATGAGCAGTTCTTC. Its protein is CAIAGSVDEQFF.

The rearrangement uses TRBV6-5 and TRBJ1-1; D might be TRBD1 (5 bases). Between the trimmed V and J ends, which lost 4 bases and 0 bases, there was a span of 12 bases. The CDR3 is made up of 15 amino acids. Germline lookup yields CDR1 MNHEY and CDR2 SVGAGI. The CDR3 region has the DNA TGTGCCAGCAGTTTCGACCGGGGGTTGAACACTGAAGCTTTCTTT. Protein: CASSFDRGLNTEAFF.

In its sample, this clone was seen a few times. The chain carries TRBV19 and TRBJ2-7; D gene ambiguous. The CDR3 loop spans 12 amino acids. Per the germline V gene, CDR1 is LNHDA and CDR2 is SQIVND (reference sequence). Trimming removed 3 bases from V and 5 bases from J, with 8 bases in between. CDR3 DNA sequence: TGTGCCAGTAGTATTGTCGAGGACGAGCAGTACTTC. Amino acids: CASSIVEDEQYF. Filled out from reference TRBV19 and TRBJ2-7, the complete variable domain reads DGGITQSPKYLFRKEGQNVTLSCEQNLNHDAMYWYRQDPGQGLRLIYYSQIVNDFQKGDIAEGYSVSREKKESFPLTVTSAQKNPTAFYLCASSIVEDEQYFGPGTRLTVT.

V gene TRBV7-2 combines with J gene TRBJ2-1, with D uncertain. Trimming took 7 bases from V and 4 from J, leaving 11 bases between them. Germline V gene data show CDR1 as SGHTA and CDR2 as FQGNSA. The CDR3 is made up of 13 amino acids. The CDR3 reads CASITQSYNEQFF. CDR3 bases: TGTGCCAGCATTACACAGAGTTACAATGAGCAGTTCTTC.

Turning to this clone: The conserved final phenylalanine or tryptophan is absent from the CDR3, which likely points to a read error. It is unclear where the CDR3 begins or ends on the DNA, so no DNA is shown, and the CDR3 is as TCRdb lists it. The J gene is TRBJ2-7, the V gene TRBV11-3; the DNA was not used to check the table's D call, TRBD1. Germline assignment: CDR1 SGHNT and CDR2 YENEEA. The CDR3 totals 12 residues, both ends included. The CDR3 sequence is CASSLGARDRGI.

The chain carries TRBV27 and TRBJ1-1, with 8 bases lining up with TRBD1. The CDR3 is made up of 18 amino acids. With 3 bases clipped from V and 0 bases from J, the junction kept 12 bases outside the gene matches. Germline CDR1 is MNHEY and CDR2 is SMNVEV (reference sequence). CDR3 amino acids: CASSFWDRKPFMNTEAFF. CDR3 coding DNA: TGTGCCAGCAGTTTCTGGGACAGGAAGCCTTTTATGAACACTGAAGCTTTCTTT.

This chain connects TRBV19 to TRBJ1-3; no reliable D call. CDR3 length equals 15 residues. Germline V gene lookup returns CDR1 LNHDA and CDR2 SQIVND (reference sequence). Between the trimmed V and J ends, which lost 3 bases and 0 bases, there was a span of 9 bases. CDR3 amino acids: CASSMNGVSGNTIYF. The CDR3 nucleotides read TGTGCCAGTAGTATGAATGGAGTCTCTGGAAACACCATATATTTT.

CDR3 nucleotide sequence: TGTGCCTGCCTGAGAGCTCCCTACAATGAGCAGTTCTTC. This codes for CACLRAPYNEQFF. V and J are TRBV30 and TRBJ2-1; D is unclear. Germline V gene lookup returns CDR1 GTSNPN and CDR2 SVGIG (reference sequence). Trimming took off 6 bases at V and 2 bases at J, with 11 bases between the two ends. The CDR3 is 13 residues long.

CDR3 amino acids: CAIRLAGNQETQYF. The CDR3 bases are TGTGCCATCAGACTAGCGGGAAACCAAGAGACCCAGTACTTC. V gene TRBV10-3 combines with J gene TRBJ2-5, with TRBD2 matching 10 bases. V lost 6 bases, J lost 0 bases, and 1 base stayed unmatched. The germline V gene encodes CDR1 ENHRY and CDR2 SYGVKD. This CDR3 contains 14 residues.

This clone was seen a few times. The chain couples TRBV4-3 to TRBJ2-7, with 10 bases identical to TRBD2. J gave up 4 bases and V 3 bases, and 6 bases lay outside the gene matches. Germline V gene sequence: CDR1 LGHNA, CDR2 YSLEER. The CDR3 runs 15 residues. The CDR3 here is CASSQAGTSAYEQYF. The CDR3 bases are TGCGCCAGCAGCCAGGCAGGGACTAGCGCGTACGAGCAGTACTTC.